A single sample is the source of the 20 T cell receptor beta chains below, sequenced in a study of high-grade serous ovarian cancer treatment subgroups. Tumor samples were obtained before definitive surgery or chemotherapy. Clones were read by immunoSEQ multiplex PCR, and TCRdb kept only the in-frame ones, dropping some. The repertoire holds roughly 8,000 clones, under 85% seen once, with approximately 6% in the top ten. The sequenced sample was tumor tissue. The receptors here all came from a human donor with high-grade serous ovarian cancer.

This sequence joins TRBV6-1 and TRBJ2-7; 9 nucleotides line up with TRBD2. CDR1 is MNHNS and CDR2 is SASEGT in the germline V gene. V shed 1 base, J shed 7 bases, and the junction held 23 bases outside the gene matches. The CDR3 loop spans 20 amino acids. The CDR3, as DNA: TGTGCCAGCAGTGAAGAGCTAAGAGCAGGCTCACTAGCGGGCCGTCGTGAGCAGTACTTC. It codes for CASSEELRAGSLAGRREQYF.

The chain couples TRBV7-8 to TRBJ2-7, with D hard to call. The CDR3 extends over 21 amino acids. CDR1 and CDR2 from the germline V gene are SGHVS and FQNEAQ. Trimming took 2 bases from V and 3 from J, leaving 32 bases between them. This chain's CDR3 is CASSLKLALVSFRSSSYEQYF. In DNA form, the CDR3 reads TGTGCCAGCAGCTTAAAACTTGCCCTGGTTTCCTTTCGGTCTTCGAGCTACGAGCAGTACTTC. Complete variable domain (other parts from reference TRBV7-8 and TRBJ2-7): GAGVSQSPRYKVAKRGQDVALRCDPISGHVSLFWYQQALGQGPEFLTYFQNEAQLDKSGLPSDRFFAERPEGSVSTLKIQRTQQEDSAVYLCASSLKLALVSFRSSSYEQYFGPGTRLTVT.

This clone ranks as medium-sized. In nucleotides, the CDR3 is TGTGCCAGCAGGTCGGGACAGACCTACTATGGCTACACCTTC. Translation: CASRSGQTYYGYTF. The V gene is TRBV28, the J gene TRBJ1-2, with TRBD1 matching 7 bases. The germline gives CDR1 MDHEN, CDR2 SYDVKM. Losses at the gene ends were 6 bases for V and 3 bases for J; bases not matched to a gene: 7. The CDR3 runs 14 residues.

This sequence joins TRBV7-8 and TRBJ1-2, with D maybe TRBD1 (5 bases). This CDR3 has 15 amino acids. Germline CDR1 is SGHVS and CDR2 is FQNEAQ. V dropped 3 bases and J dropped 3 bases, with 14 bases sitting between them. The CDR3 bases are TGTGCCAGCAGCTTGGGGGGTTGGGGGGACTATGGCTACACCTTC. Translation: CASSLGGWGDYGYTF.

The gene calls are TRBV19 and TRBJ2-7, with 12 positions matching TRBD2. The DNA end lines up better with TRBJ2-1; the J call may be wrong. This CDR3 comprises 15 residues. Germline lookup yields CDR1 LNHDA and CDR2 SQIVND (reference sequence). CDR3 region: CASSRTSGAYNEQFF. The CDR3 DNA is TGTGCCAGTAGCCGGACTAGCGGGGCCTACAATGAGCAGTTCTTC.

The V call is TRBV7-6, the J call TRBJ2-7; tentative D call: TRBD2 (5 bases). V was clipped by 5 bases and J by 6 bases, with 14 bases between them. There are 13 residues in the CDR3. Germline V gives CDR1 SGHVS, CDR2 FNYEAQ. The CDR3, as DNA: TGTGCCAGCAGCAAGTCTAGCAACCGCGAGCAGTACTTC. Residues: CASSKSSNREQYF. Drawing the rest from reference TRBV7-6 and TRBJ2-7, the complete variable domain is GAGVSQSPRYKVTKRGQDVALRCDPISGHVSLYWYRQALGQGPEFLTYFNYEAQQDKSGLPNDRFSAERPEGSISTLTIQRTEQRDSAMYRCASSKSSNREQYFGPGTRLTVT.

V and J are TRBV28 and TRBJ2-1; the match to TRBD2 covers 10 bases. CDR1 and CDR2 from the germline V gene are MDHEN and SYDVKM. The CDR3 is made up of 14 amino acids. V was pared by 7 bases and J by 3 bases, with 3 bases of the junction left unmatched. This chain's CDR3 is CASTLAGVYNEQFF. The DNA of the CDR3 is TGTGCCAGCACCCTAGCGGGAGTCTACAATGAGCAGTTCTTC. Filled out from reference TRBV28 and TRBJ2-1, the complete variable domain reads DVKVTQSSRYLVKRTGEKVFLECVQDMDHENMFWYRQDPGLGLRLIYFSYDVKMKEKGDIPEGYSVSREKKERFSLILESASTNQTSMYLCASTLAGVYNEQFFGPGTRLTVL.

J is TRBJ2-7 and V is TRBV14, with 13 positions matching TRBD2. Looked up from germline, CDR1 is SGHDN and CDR2 is FVKESK. The CDR3 is 16 residues long. J was trimmed by 3 bases and V by 4 bases; bases with no gene match: 6. CDR3 residues: CASSPGLAGPNYEQYF. The CDR3 DNA is TGTGCCAGCAGCCCGGGACTAGCGGGACCTAACTACGAGCAGTACTTC.

This chain connects TRBV18 to TRBJ2-5; tentatively, D is TRBD1 or TRBD2 (5 bases each). The better agreement between TRBJ2-7 and the DNA end casts doubt on the J call. Germline V gene data show CDR1 as KGHSH and CDR2 as LQKENI. CDR3 size: 15 residues. CDR3 sequence (DNA): TGTGCCAGCTCACCCTCCGGGGACGATACCTACGAGCAGTACTTC. It encodes CASSPSGDDTYEQYF.

The chain carries TRBV4-3 and TRBJ2-7; 7 nucleotides align to TRBD2. V was clipped by 1 base and J by 7 bases; unmatched bases: 7. This CDR3 comprises 14 residues. Germline loops: CDR1 LGHNA, CDR2 YSLEER. The CDR3 DNA follows: TGCGCCAGCAGCCAAGGGAGGTTCGGGGGGGAGCAGTACTTC. This sequence encodes CASSQGRFGGEQYF.

The V call is TRBV12-1, the J call TRBJ2-2; TRBD1 reflects the table's D call only, with no check against the DNA. TRBV12-1 is marked as a pseudogene. The CDR3 loop spans 14 amino acids. The CDR3 bases are TGTGCCAGCAGCTTGACAGGGGGGGCCGGGGAGCTGTTTTTT. Protein: CASSLTGGAGELFF.

This clone was recorded only once. The V and J genes are TRBV6-1 and TRBJ2-1; perhaps D is TRBD1 or TRBD2 (5 bases each). The CDR3 contains 15 residues. The germline V and J ends were trimmed by 2 bases and 8 bases, with 16 bases remaining between them. The germline V gene encodes CDR1 MNHNS and CDR2 SASEGT. The CDR3 here is CASSETGRPRYEQFF. In DNA, the CDR3 is TGTGCCAGCAGTGAAACGGGACGGCCGCGGTATGAGCAGTTCTTC.

This chain links TRBV29-1 with TRBJ2-3, with D possibly being TRBD1 (7 bases). From germline, CDR1 is SQVTM and CDR2 ANQGSEA. The V gene lost 3 bases and the J gene lost 4 bases, with 8 bases spanning the gap. The CDR3 length is 12 residues. Here the CDR3 DNA reads TGCAGCGTTGACAGGGGGGCAGATACGCAGTATTTT. Its protein product is CSVDRGADTQYF.

The chain is built from TRBV7-2 and TRBJ2-3, with D perhaps matching TRBD1 or TRBD2 (5 bases each). The V gene's germline CDR1 is SGHTA and CDR2 FQGNSA. With 4 bases removed from V and 2 bases from J, the gap between germline ends came to 16 bases. The CDR3 is 16 amino acids. CDR3 DNA: TGTGCCAGCAGCTCTCCCGGGACGCCCTTCACAGATACGCAGTATTTT. Translation: CASSSPGTPFTDTQYF.

This clone appeared once. The chain recombines TRBV11-3 with TRBJ2-2; the D gene is possibly TRBD1 (6 bases). Germline loops: CDR1 SGHNT, CDR2 YENEEA. The CDR3 has 14 amino acids. Trimming stripped 7 bases from V and 1 base from J, with 10 bases between. CDR3 sequence reads: CASTLGGNTGELFF. The CDR3 nucleotides are TGTGCCAGCACCCTAGGGGGGAACACCGGGGAGCTGTTTTTT.

The chain employs TRBV5-8 and TRBJ2-1, with 8 bases aligning to TRBD1. Looked up from germline, CDR1 is SGHTS and CDR2 is YDEGEE. V lost 4 bases to trimming and J lost 3 bases; unmatched junction nucleotides: 6. The CDR3 runs to 15 residues. The CDR3 nucleotides read TGTGCCAGCAGCCCGGGACAGGTGAACTACAATGAGCAGTTCTTC. This gives the protein CASSPGQVNYNEQFF.

The chain carries TRBV21-1 and TRBJ2-7; the table gives TRBD2 as D, unverified against the DNA. TRBV21-1 is tagged as a pseudogene. The CDR3 is made up of 15 amino acids. The CDR3 spells CASSRKREGLGEQYF. CDR3 nucleotides: TGTGCCAGCAGCAGAAAGCGGGAGGGCCTAGGGGAGCAGTACTTC.

The J gene is TRBJ2-1, the V gene TRBV2, with D possibly being TRBD1 or TRBD2 (5 bases each). Germline V lookup: CDR1 SNHLY, CDR2 FYNNEI. This CDR3 has 13 residues. Trimming pared 6 bases from V and 10 bases from J, leaving 16 bases between. CDR3 loop: CASRRDAPREQFF. Written as DNA, the CDR3 is TGTGCCAGCAGGAGGGACGCGCCGCGGGAGCAGTTCTTC.

To note about this clone: Germline is not matched at one junction end, which may reflect a read error. The chain joins TRBV7-3 to TRBJ2-5; no clear D gene. The CDR3 totals 13 residues. Germline values: CDR1 SGHTA, CDR2 FQGTGA. Here the CDR3 reads CASSVTDRETQYF. DNA for the CDR3: TGTGCCAGCAGCGTAACCGACCGGGAGACCCAGTACTTC. Using reference TRBV7-3 and TRBJ2-5 for the parts outside the CDR3, the full variable domain is GAGVSQTPSNKVTEKGKYVELRCDPISGHTALYWYRQSLGQGPEFLIYFQGTGAADDSGLPNDRFFAVRPEGSVSTLKIQRTERGDSAVYLCASSVTDRETQYFGPGTRLLVL.

This clone came up a few times. The chain uses TRBV4-2 and TRBJ2-3; 11 positions agree with TRBD2. Germline V gives CDR1 LGHNA, CDR2 YNFKEQ. J gave up 2 bases and V 4 bases, and 2 bases lay outside the gene matches. This CDR3 spans 15 amino acids. CDR3 sequence (DNA): TGTGCCAGCAGCCGGGGACTAGCGGACACAGATACGCAGTATTTT. Residues: CASSRGLADTDTQYF.